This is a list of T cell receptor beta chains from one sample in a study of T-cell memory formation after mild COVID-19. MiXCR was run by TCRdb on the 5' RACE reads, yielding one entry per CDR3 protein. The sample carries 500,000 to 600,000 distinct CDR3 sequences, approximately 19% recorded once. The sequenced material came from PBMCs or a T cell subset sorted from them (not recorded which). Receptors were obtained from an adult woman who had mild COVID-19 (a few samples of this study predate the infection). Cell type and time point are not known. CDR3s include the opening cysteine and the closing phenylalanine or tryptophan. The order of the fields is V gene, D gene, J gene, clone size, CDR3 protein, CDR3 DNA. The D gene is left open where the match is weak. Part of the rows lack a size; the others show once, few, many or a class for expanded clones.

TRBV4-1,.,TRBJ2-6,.,CASSPTETRSGANVLTF,TGCGCCAGCAGCCCGACAGAGACCCGCTCTGGGGCCAACGTCCTGACTTTC
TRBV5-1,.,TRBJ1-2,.,CASSEDGIYGYTF,TGCGCCAGCAGCGAGGACGGAATCTATGGCTACACCTTC
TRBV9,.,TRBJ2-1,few,CASSGTSRGSSYNEQFF,TGTGCCAGCAGCGGGACCTCCCGGGGGAGCTCCTACAATGAGCAGTTCTTC
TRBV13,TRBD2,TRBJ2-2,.,CASSSSGGTGELFF,TGTGCCAGCAGCTCCAGCGGGGGTACCGGGGAGCTGTTTTTT
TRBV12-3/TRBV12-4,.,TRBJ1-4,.,CASRGSLASGEKLFF,TGTGCCAGCAGGGGCTCTTTGGCCAGCGGTGAAAAACTGTTTTTT
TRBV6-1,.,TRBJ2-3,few,CAILLFLGTSSSDTQYF,TGTGCCATCCTACTCTTCCTCGGGACTTCCAGCTCAGATACGCAGTATTTT
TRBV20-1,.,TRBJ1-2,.,CSAPLDAFGYGYTF,TGCAGTGCACCACTGGATGCTTTCGGCTATGGCTACACCTTC
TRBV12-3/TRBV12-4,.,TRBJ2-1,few,CASRSPSPRYNEQFF,TGTGCCAGCAGGAGCCCTTCACCCCGTTACAATGAGCAGTTCTTC
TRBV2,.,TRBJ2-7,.,CASSAQVTYEQYF,TGTGCCAGCAGTGCCCAGGTTACCTACGAGCAGTACTTC
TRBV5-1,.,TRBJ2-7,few,CASSLDASYEQYF,TGCGCCAGCAGCTTGGACGCTTCCTACGAGCAGTACTTC
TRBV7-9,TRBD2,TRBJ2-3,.,CASSSIVRGGTDTQYF,TGTGCCAGCAGCTCCATTGTAAGGGGAGGGACAGATACGCAGTATTTT
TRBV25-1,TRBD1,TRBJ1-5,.,CASSETGGNQPQHF,TGTGCCAGCAGTGAGACAGGGGGGAATCAGCCCCAGCATTTT
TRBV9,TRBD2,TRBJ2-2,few,CASSGTKRDVANTGELFF,TGTGCCAGCAGCGGGACAAAGCGGGACGTTGCGAACACCGGGGAGCTGTTTTTT
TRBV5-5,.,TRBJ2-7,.,CASSPRGTEQYF,TGTGCCAGCAGCCCGCGGGGAACAGAGCAGTACTTC
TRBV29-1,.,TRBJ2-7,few,CSVVRDGPYEQYF,TGCAGCGTTGTCCGGGACGGACCCTACGAGCAGTACTTC
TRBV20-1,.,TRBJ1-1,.,CSAKRTENTEAFF,TGCAGTGCTAAGCGGACAGAGAACACTGAAGCTTTCTTT
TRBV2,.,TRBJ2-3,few,CASSEGLAWSTDTQYF,TGTGCCAGCAGTGAAGGGTTGGCGTGGAGCACAGATACGCAGTATTTT
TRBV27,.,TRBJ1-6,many,CASSSRTAANSPLHF,TGTGCCAGCAGTTCTCGGACAGCGGCTAATTCACCCCTCCACTTT
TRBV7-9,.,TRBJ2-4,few,CASSLDRALAKNIQYF,TGTGCCAGCAGCTTAGACAGGGCCCTAGCCAAAAACATTCAGTACTTC
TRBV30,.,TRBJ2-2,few,CAWSVRDGELFF,TGTGCCTGGAGTGTACGGGACGGGGAGCTGTTTTTT
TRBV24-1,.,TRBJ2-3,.,CATSEAGHPSTDTQYF,TGTGCCACCAGTGAGGCGGGACACCCAAGCACAGATACGCAGTATTTT
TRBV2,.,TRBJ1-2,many,CASSEAGGSNYGYTF,TGTGCCAGCAGTGAAGCTGGCGGCTCTAACTATGGCTACACCTTC
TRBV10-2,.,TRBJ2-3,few,CASRDGLYLTDTQYF,TGCGCCAGCAGGGACGGACTGTATCTCACAGATACGCAGTATTTT
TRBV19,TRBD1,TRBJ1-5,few,CASSIQGANQPQHF,TGTGCCAGTAGCATTCAGGGGGCGAATCAGCCCCAGCATTTT
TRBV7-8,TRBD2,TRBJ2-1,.,CASSLIGGSSYNEQFF,TGTGCCAGCAGCTTAATTGGCGGGAGCTCCTACAATGAGCAGTTCTTC
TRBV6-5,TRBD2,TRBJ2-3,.,CASRPGTSGSVDTQYF,TGTGCCAGCAGACCCGGGACTAGCGGGAGTGTAGATACGCAGTATTTT
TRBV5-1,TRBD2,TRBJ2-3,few,CASSLGAGALSSTDTQYF,TGCGCCAGCAGCTTGGGAGCGGGAGCTCTATCTAGCACAGATACGCAGTATTTT
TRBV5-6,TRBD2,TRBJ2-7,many,CASSLMSGRSEQYF,TGTGCCAGCAGCTTGATGAGCGGGAGAAGCGAGCAGTACTTC
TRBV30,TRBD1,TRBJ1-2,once,CAWGQGDGYTF,TGTGCCTGGGGACAGGGTGACGGCTACACCTTC
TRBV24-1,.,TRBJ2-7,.,CATSVGRGVNEQYF,TGTGCCACCAGTGTAGGCAGGGGTGTCAACGAGCAGTACTTC
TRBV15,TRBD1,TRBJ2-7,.,CATSSGTGRYEQYF,TGTGCCACCAGCAGCGGGACAGGGCGCTACGAGCAGTACTTC
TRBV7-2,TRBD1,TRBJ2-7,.,CASSFPGTGTYEQYF,TGTGCCAGCAGCTTCCCCGGGACAGGCACCTACGAGCAGTACTTC
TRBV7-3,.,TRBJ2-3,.,CASSIQGPDTQYF,TGTGCCAGCAGCATACAGGGCCCAGATACGCAGTATTTT
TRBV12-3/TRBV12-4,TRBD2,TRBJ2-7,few,CASSLRGGTSYEQYF,TGTGCCAGCAGTTTGCGGGGGGGTACCTCCTACGAGCAGTACTTC
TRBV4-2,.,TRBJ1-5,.,CASSQGPVNSNQPQHF,TGTGCCAGCAGCCAAGGGCCTGTTAATAGCAATCAGCCCCAGCATTTT
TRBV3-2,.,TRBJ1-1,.,CASSQEEYRNLNTEAFF,TGTGCCAGCAGCCAAGAAGAATACCGAAACTTGAACACTGAAGCTTTCTTT
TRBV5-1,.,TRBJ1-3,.,CASSSSGGRGSGRNTIYF,TGCGCCAGCAGCTCGTCCGGGGGGCGCGGGTCCGGGCGAAACACCATATATTTT
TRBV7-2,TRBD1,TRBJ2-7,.,CASSPGQGIIHEQYF,TGTGCCAGCAGCCCGGGACAGGGGATAATCCACGAGCAGTACTTC
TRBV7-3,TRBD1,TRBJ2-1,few,CASSLWTGNEQFF,TGTGCCAGCAGCTTATGGACAGGCAATGAGCAGTTCTTC
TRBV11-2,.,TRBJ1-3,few,CASSSTYTIYF,TGTGCCAGCAGCTCCACTTACACCATATATTTT
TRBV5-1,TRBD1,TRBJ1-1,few,CASSPTTGDLSEAFF,TGCGCCAGCAGCCCCACGACAGGGGATTTATCTGAAGCTTTCTTT
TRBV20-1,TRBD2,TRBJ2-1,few,CSARVASGNEQFF,TGCAGTGCTAGAGTGGCTAGCGGGAATGAGCAGTTCTTC
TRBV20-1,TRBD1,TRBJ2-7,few,CSAERTGQKGYF,TGCAGTGCAGAAAGGACAGGCCAAAAAGGGTACTTC
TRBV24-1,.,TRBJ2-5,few,CATSGAGTQETQYF,TGTGCCACCAGTGGGGCAGGGACCCAAGAGACCCAGTACTTC
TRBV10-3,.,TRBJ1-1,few,CAISDTANTEAFF,TGTGCCATCAGTGATACAGCGAACACTGAAGCTTTCTTT
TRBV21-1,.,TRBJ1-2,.,CASNLTSSGSTF,TGTGCCAGCAACCTGACAAGCAGCGGTTCTACATTC